Reported below is one T cell receptor (beta chain). Its specificity is not known. This specimen comes from a study of long-term antiretroviral therapy in people with HIV. Findings and limits, study-wide: All time points showed a repertoire dominated by clones expanded before ART. In samples taken after ART, diversity increased but remained below transplant donor control levels.

A v3.0 immunoSEQ assay was performed at survey level. Sequencing targeted about 40,000-50,000 T-cell genomes per sample. The table came from immunoSEQ multiplex PCR; TCRdb's copy has only in-frame clones and leaves some out. The sample comprises about 21,000 clones, under 90% of which are singletons, and over 8% rests with the top ten. Sequencing was performed on unsorted PBMCs, taken at the start of antiretroviral therapy. This clonotype was sampled from a man aged 45-65 years with HIV.

The CDR3, as DNA: TGTGCCAGCAGTGATAAGCTAGCGTACCACAATGAGCAGTTCTTC. The encoded protein is CASSDKLAYHNEQFF. The chain couples TRBV2 to TRBJ2-1, with D tentatively TRBD2 (6 bases). In germline, CDR1 is SNHLY, CDR2 FYNNEI. The CDR3 totals 15 residues. Trimming took off 3 bases at V and 5 bases at J, with 14 bases between the two ends. Variable domain in full (rest from reference TRBV2 and TRBJ2-1): EPEVTQTPSHQVTQMGQEVILRCVPISNHLYFYWYRQILGQKVEFLVSFYNNEISEKSEIFDDQFSVERPDGSNFTLKIRSTKLEDSAMYFCASSDKLAYHNEQFFGPGTRLTVL.